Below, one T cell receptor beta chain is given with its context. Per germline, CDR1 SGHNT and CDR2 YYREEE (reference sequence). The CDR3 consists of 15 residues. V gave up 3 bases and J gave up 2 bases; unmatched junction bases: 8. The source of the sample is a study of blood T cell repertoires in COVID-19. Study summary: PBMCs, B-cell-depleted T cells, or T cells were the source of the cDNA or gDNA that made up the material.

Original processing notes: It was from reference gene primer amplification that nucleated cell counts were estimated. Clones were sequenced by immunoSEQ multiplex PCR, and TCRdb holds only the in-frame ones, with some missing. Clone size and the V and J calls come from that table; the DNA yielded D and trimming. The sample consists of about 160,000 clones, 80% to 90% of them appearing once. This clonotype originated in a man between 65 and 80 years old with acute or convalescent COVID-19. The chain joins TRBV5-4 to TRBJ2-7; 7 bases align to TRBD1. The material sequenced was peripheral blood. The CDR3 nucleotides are TGTGCCAGCAGCTCCTACAGGGGCGTGACCTACGAGCAGTACTTC. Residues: CASSSYRGVTYEQYF. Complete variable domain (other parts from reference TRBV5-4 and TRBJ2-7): ETGVTQSPTHLIKTRGQQVTLRCSSQSGHNTVSWYQQALGQGPQFIFQYYREEENGRGNFPPRFSGLQFPNYSSELNVNALELDDSALYLCASSSYRGVTYEQYFGPGTRLTVT.